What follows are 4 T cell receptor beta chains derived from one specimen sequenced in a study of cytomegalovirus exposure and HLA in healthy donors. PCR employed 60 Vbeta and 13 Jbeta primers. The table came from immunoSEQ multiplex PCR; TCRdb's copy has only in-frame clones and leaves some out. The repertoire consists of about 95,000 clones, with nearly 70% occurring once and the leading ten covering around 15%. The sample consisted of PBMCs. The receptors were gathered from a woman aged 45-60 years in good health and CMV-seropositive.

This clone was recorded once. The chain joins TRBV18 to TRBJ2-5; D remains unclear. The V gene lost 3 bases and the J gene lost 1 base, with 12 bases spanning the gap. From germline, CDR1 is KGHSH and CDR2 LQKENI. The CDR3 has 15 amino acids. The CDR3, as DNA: TGTGCCAGCTCACCCCTCGGTCGAGCCCAAGAGACCCAGTACTTC. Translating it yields CASSPLGRAQETQYF.

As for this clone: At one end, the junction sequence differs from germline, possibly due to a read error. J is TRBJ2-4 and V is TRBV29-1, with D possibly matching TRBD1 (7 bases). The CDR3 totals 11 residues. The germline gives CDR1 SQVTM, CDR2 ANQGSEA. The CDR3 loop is CSVEQGGTSLF. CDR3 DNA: TGCAGCGTTGAGCAGGGGGGCACCTCGCTATTC. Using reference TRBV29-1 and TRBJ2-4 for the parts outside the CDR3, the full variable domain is SAVISQKPSRDICQRGTSLTIQCQVDSQVTMMFWYRQQPGQSLTLIATANQGSEATYESGFVIDKFPISRPNLTFSTLTVSNMSPEDSSIYLCSVEQGGTSLFGAGTRLSVL.

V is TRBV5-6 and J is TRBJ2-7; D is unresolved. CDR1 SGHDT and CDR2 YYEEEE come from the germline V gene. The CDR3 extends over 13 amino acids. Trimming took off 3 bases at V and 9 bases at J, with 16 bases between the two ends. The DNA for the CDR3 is TGTGCCAGCAGCTCGTACTCACGTTGGGCGCAGTACTTC. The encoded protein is CASSSYSRWAQYF.

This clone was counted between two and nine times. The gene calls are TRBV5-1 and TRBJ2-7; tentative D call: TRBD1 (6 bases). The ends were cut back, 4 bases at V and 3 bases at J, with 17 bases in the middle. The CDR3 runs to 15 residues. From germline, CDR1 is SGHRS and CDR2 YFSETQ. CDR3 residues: CASSDKGETVYEQYF. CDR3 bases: TGCGCCAGCAGCGATAAGGGGGAAACGGTCTACGAGCAGTACTTC.